The source of this TCR beta chain is a study of CD8 T cells in Susac syndrome. Sequencing targeted TCR beta in blood CD8+ and CD4+ T cells. Healthy donors formed controls matched for age and sex. Negative isolation was used for CD8+ and CD4+ T cells, and FACS enrichment was applied to TEMRA cells. Trimming cost V 5 bases and J 2 bases, with 16 bases left between them. CDR3 length: 15 amino acids. Germline V lookup: CDR1 LGHDT, CDR2 YNNKEL (reference sequence). With random hexamers, 0.5 to 1 ug RNA was reverse transcribed. Amplification of TCR beta CDR3 spanned 54 Vbeta and 13 Jbeta via immunoSEQ multiplex PCR. TCRdb redid the calling of the immunoSEQ multiplex PCR reads with MiXCR, one entry per CDR3 protein. The table shows 90,000 to 110,000 distinct CDR3 sequences, with around 97% occurring only once.

What was sequenced was CD4+ T cells from PBMCs. The rearrangement links TRBV3-1 to TRBJ2-7, with D perhaps TRBD2 (6 bases). This clonotype originated in a human donor in good health. In DNA, the CDR3 is TGTGCCAGCAGCTTCACTGTGGGAGGTCCCTACGAGCAGTACTTC. The encoded protein is CASSFTVGGPYEQYF.